The entry below describes one T cell receptor (beta chain). The data were taken from a study of T cell clones after liver transplantation. The wider study: At least one year of complete immunosuppression withdrawal without enzymes over twice normal defined tolerance.

Repertoires were generated with immunoSEQ multiplex PCR, while TCRdb's copy carries only in-frame clones and drops some. The sample holds approximately 10,000 clones, about two thirds seen once. This CDR3 has 15 residues. Trimming removed 4 bases from V and 6 bases from J, with 16 bases in between. The germline CDR1 and CDR2 sequences are SGHAT and FQDESV (reference sequence). Source: CD4+ T cells from blood, taken about 2.5 years after liver transplant. The chain combines TRBV11-1 with TRBJ1-3, with unresolved D. The origin of this receptor is a human patient who received a liver transplant. The T cells may come from the graft donor. The CDR3 DNA sequence: TGTGCCAGCAGCTCGACTGACACCTTTGCAAACACCATATATTTT. As protein: CASSSTDTFANTIYF.